This T cell receptor (beta chain) was found in a study of shared clonotypes between healthy human individuals. Some clones are missing from TCRdb's copy, which holds only in-frame ones; the method was immunoSEQ multiplex PCR. The repertoire holds about 1.5 million clones, with approximately 98% as singletons. V lost 0 bases, J lost 4 bases, and 10 bases stayed unmatched. CDR3 length: 16 amino acids. Per germline, CDR1 SQVTM and CDR2 ANQGSEA. The sequenced sample was naive CD4+ T cells sorted from blood. Subset specified: CD45RA+ positively selected. The rearrangement uses TRBV29-1 and TRBJ2-7; 9 bases map to TRBD2. This TCR came from a man aged 25-45 years in good health. CDR3 DNA: TGCAGCGTTGAAGACGATTGGGCGGGAGGGCCATACGAGCAGTACTTC. Its translation: CSVEDDWAGGPYEQYF.